These 32 T cell receptor beta chains came from one sample sequenced in a study of blood T cells in healthy people across ages. Then a second PCR, running about 6 to 11 cycles, was carried out with a sample-barcoded 5' primer and a J-beta primer mix. TCRdb processed the 5' RACE reads anew with MiXCR; each CDR3 protein has one entry. The repertoire consists of roughly 800,000 distinct CDR3 sequences, with nearly 60% occurring once and the leading ten covering approximately 21%. Sequences were obtained from blood. All receptors come from a man aged 25-40 years in good health.

This clonotype showed up many times. CDR3 sequence reads: CASSEVRLQGGGYTF. CDR3 bases: TGTGCCAGCAGTGAAGTCCGCCTACAGGGGGGCGGCTACACCTTC. The V and J genes are TRBV2 and TRBJ1-2; TRBD1 aligns across 8 bases. Trimming removed 1 base from V and 8 bases from J; junction bases left unmatched: 9. The CDR3 has 15 residues. Germline CDR1 reads SNHLY; CDR2 reads FYNNEI.

With respect to this clonotype: A much larger clone is a single base away; this may be a read error. The rearrangement uses TRBV3-1 and TRBJ2-5, with D hard to call. Per the germline V gene, CDR1 is LGHDT and CDR2 is YNNKEL (reference sequence). This CDR3 is built from 14 residues. For the CDR3, the DNA is TGTGCCAGCAACCAAGATACCTTGTCCGGGACCCAGTACTTC. Translated, it gives CASNQDTLSGTQYF.

This clonotype has a handful of counts. The J gene is TRBJ2-3, the V gene TRBV27; 8 nucleotides match TRBD2. The V gene end was trimmed by 5 bases and the J gene end by 10 bases; junction bases not matched to a gene: 8. Germline V gene data show CDR1 as MNHEY and CDR2 as SMNVEV (reference sequence). The CDR3 length is 13 residues. In DNA form, the CDR3 reads TGTGCCAGCAGTGCAGGGGCGGGACTAGCGCAGTATTTT. Translation: CASSAGAGLAQYF.

Turning to this clonotype: A read error may account for a junction end that differs from germline. The chain joins TRBV11-2 to TRBJ2-2, with D tentatively TRBD1 (6 bases). Per the germline V gene, CDR1 is SGHAT and CDR2 is FQNNGV. There are 14 residues in the CDR3. CDR3 loop: CASSAADRSGELFF. In nucleotides, the CDR3 is TGTGCCAGCAGCGCGGCTGACAGGTCCGGGGAGTTGTTTTTT.

The chain couples TRBV20-1 to TRBJ2-1; 8 positions agree with TRBD2. Gene TRBJ2-7 matches the end of the DNA better, so the J call may be wrong. The length of the CDR3 is 14 residues. Germline CDR1 is DFQATT and CDR2 is SNEGSKA (reference sequence). The CDR3 DNA reads TGCAGTGCTAGAATGGGACTAAGCGGGAGAGAGCAGTACTTC. Translated, it gives CSARMGLSGREQYF.

This rearrangement joins TRBV20-1 to TRBJ2-4; possible D gene TRBD1, 8 bases. Judging by the DNA end, TRBJ2-7 fits better; the J call may be wrong. The CDR3 extends over 13 amino acids. Germline assignment: CDR1 DFQATT and CDR2 SNEGSKA (reference sequence). DNA of the CDR3: TGCAGTGCCACAGGGGGGGGCCTCTACGAGCAGTACTTC. Protein: CSATGGGLYEQYF.

The V gene is TRBV10-3, the J gene TRBJ1-1; weak D call: TRBD1 (5 bases). The CDR3 has 14 amino acids. Trimming pared 3 bases from V and 6 bases from J, leaving 14 bases between. The germline V gene has CDR1 ENHRY and CDR2 SYGVKD. The CDR3 DNA reads TGTGCCATCAGTGACCCTGACAGTCCCCCTGAAGCTTTCTTT. Translating gives CAISDPDSPPEAFF.

This clonotype occurred a few times. The V call is TRBV13, the J call TRBJ2-3; D is unclear. CDR3 size: 12 residues. Germline V lookup: CDR1 PRHDT, CDR2 FYEKMQ (reference sequence). Trimming cost V 5 bases and J 4 bases, with 7 bases left between them. Written as DNA, the CDR3 is TGTGCCAGCAGCATTGTCCCAGATACGCAGTATTTT. Translation: CASSIVPDTQYF.

This chain links TRBV20-1 with TRBJ2-1, with 9 bases matching TRBD2. The length of the CDR3 is 16 residues. J was trimmed by 5 bases and V by 2 bases; bases with no gene match: 10. Germline V gene data show CDR1 as DFQATT and CDR2 as SNEGSKA (reference sequence). CDR3 sequence (DNA): TGCAGTGCTAGACACTCAGGCCAGCGGGGGGACAATGAGCAGTTCTTC. Translation gives CSARHSGQRGDNEQFF.

Turning to this clonotype: A read error may explain this, as a much larger clone is one base away. The chain carries TRBV20-1 and TRBJ2-7; D is tentatively TRBD1 or TRBD2 (5 bases each). The germline CDR1 and CDR2 sequences are DFQATT and SNEGSKA (reference sequence). CDR3 length equals 15 residues. The V end was cut by 2 bases, the J end by 7 bases, with 21 bases between. In DNA form, the CDR3 reads TGCAGTGCTAGACGCGTGGGAGTGGGGCACAATGAGCAGTACTTC. It codes for CSARRVGVGHNEQYF.

The rearrangement joins TRBV29-1 to TRBJ2-3, with D possibly TRBD1 on 6 matching bases. The CDR3 totals 12 residues. Trimming cost V 1 base and J 7 bases, with 9 bases left between them. The V gene's germline CDR1 is SQVTM and CDR2 ANQGSEA. The CDR3 region has the DNA TGCAGCGTTGAAGCAGGGGCATATACGCAGTATTTT. As protein: CSVEAGAYTQYF.

This clonotype was counted only a few times. This chain joins TRBV20-1 and TRBJ2-2; TRBD1 matches 7 bases. CDR3 length: 13 residues. Trimming took 2 bases from V and 5 from J; bases not matched to a gene: 2. The germline CDR1 and CDR2 sequences are DFQATT and SNEGSKA (reference sequence). CDR3 nucleotides: TGCAGTGCTAGACTGACAGGGACCGGGGAGCTGTTTTTT. As protein: CSARLTGTGELFF.

The gene calls are TRBV4-2 and TRBJ2-3; tentative D call: TRBD2 (6 bases). Between the trimmed V and J ends, which lost 0 bases and 9 bases, there was a span of 10 bases. This CDR3 spans 13 amino acids. CDR1 is LGHNA and CDR2 is YNFKEQ in the germline V gene. The CDR3 loop reads CASSQDSRGTQYF. Written as DNA, the CDR3 is TGTGCCAGCAGCCAAGACTCCCGGGGGACGCAGTATTTT.

This clonotype was recorded a few times. The gene calls are TRBV20-1 and TRBJ2-1; TRBD2 agrees at 13 bases. V gave up 0 bases and J gave up 9 bases; unmatched junction bases: 8. The CDR3 has 16 residues. The V gene's germline CDR1 is DFQATT and CDR2 SNEGSKA (reference sequence). The CDR3 DNA sequence: TGCAGTGCTAGAGACGCCGGGACTAGCGGGAATTGTGAGCAGTTCTTC. Translated, it gives CSARDAGTSGNCEQFF.

Note on this clonotype: A junction end diverges from the germline sequence, so it may reflect a read error. The V gene is TRBV11-3, the J gene TRBJ2-1; 11 nucleotides align to TRBD2. CDR1 is SGHNT, CDR2 YENEEA, per germline. The length of the CDR3 is 16 residues. The CDR3 reads CANSRGTSGSYNEQFF. The CDR3 DNA reads TGTGCCAACAGCCGCGGGACTAGCGGTTCCTACAATGAGCAGTTCTTC.

The chain couples TRBV11-2 to TRBJ2-5, with D unresolved. V was pared by 5 bases and J by 5 bases, with 15 bases between. CDR3 length: 14 amino acids. Germline CDR1 is SGHAT and CDR2 is FQNNGV. The CDR3, as DNA: TGTGCCAGCAGCCCTACATCGGTTTGGGAGACCCAGTACTTC. This gives the protein CASSPTSVWETQYF.

The table lists this clonotype with a few counts. The V and J genes are TRBV20-1 and TRBJ2-5; D gene ambiguous. Germline V CDR1 and CDR2: DFQATT, SNEGSKA (reference sequence). Trimming pared 3 bases from V and 5 bases from J, leaving 16 bases between. The CDR3 totals 14 residues. The CDR3 spells CSASLGFPRETQYF. CDR3 coding DNA: TGCAGTGCTAGTCTAGGCTTCCCCCGGGAGACCCAGTACTTC.

This clonotype has more than one count but fewer than ten. The gene calls are TRBV12-3 or TRBV12-4 and TRBJ2-5, with 8 nucleotides matching TRBD2. This CDR3 is 15 amino acids long. V lost 5 bases and J lost 4; bases outside the gene matches: 9. The CDR3 bases are TGTGCCAGCAGTCAGGGTCCCGGGGGGGGAGAGACCCAGTACTTC. Protein: CASSQGPGGGETQYF.

The chain recombines TRBV7-3 with TRBJ2-5; TRBD2 is a possible D gene (5 bases). The germline V gene has CDR1 SGHTA and CDR2 FQGTGA. The CDR3 covers 14 residues. V lost 5 bases to trimming and J lost 5 bases, with 15 bases between them. CDR3 protein: CASSPWAGVETQYF. CDR3 in DNA: TGTGCCAGCAGCCCGTGGGCGGGTGTCGAGACCCAGTACTTC.

V gene TRBV6-2 or TRBV6-3 combines with J gene TRBJ2-7; TRBD1 is a possible D gene (6 bases). The CDR3 is made up of 13 amino acids. V was pared by 8 bases and J by 2 bases, with 13 bases between. Germline CDR1 reads MNHEY; CDR2 reads SVGEGT. The CDR3 region is CASCPGETYEQYF. In DNA, the CDR3 is TGTGCCAGCTGTCCAGGGGAAACCTACGAGCAGTACTTC.

This sequence joins TRBV11-2 and TRBJ2-1, with 7 bases fitting TRBD2. The CDR3 extends over 13 amino acids. Losses at the gene ends were 11 bases for V and 4 bases for J; bases not matched to a gene: 8. Germline CDR1 SGHAT, CDR2 FQNNGV. CDR3 loop: CADGGTDYNEQFF. The CDR3 DNA reads as TGTGCCGACGGGGGGACCGATTACAATGAGCAGTTCTTC.

J is TRBJ2-1 and V is TRBV28; D is unclear. V lost 5 bases, J lost 9 bases, and 20 bases lay in between. The germline V gene has CDR1 MDHEN and CDR2 SYDVKM. This CDR3 contains 15 residues. The CDR3 coding sequence is TGTGCCAGCAGTCAAGACCCGGTCCTCTCCGGTGAGCAGTTCTTC. The encoded protein is CASSQDPVLSGEQFF.

Of note for this clonotype: Germline and junction disagree at one end, which may indicate a read error. This chain's CDR3 is CSVGSSGSNGQFF. In nucleotides, the CDR3 is TGCAGCGTTGGTTCCAGCGGGAGCAATGGGCAGTTCTTC. The chain is built from TRBV29-1 and TRBJ2-1, with 8 bases identical to TRBD2. The CDR3 extends over 13 amino acids. The V gene's germline CDR1 is SQVTM and CDR2 ANQGSEA.

This clonotype was recorded a few times. The chain employs TRBV10-2 and TRBJ2-1; D is uncertain. With 7 bases removed from V and 6 bases from J, the gap between germline ends came to 7 bases. Per the germline V gene, CDR1 is WSHSY and CDR2 is SAAADI. The CDR3 is 11 residues long. The CDR3 region has the DNA TGCGCCAGCAAGAAATCCAATGAGCAGTTCTTC. Protein: CASKKSNEQFF.

The chain recombines TRBV4-3 with TRBJ2-3; tentatively, D is TRBD2 (6 bases). This CDR3 has 15 amino acids. V lost 2 bases and J 6 bases, leaving 15 bases between the germline ends. CDR1 LGHNA and CDR2 YSLEER come from the germline V gene. The chain's CDR3 is CASSQQRGSGDTQYF. The CDR3 DNA reads as TGCGCCAGCAGCCAACAGAGAGGGAGCGGGGATACGCAGTATTTT.

This clonotype was detected only a few times. V and J are TRBV9 and TRBJ2-7, with D unclear. The CDR3 has 14 amino acids. V shed 4 bases and J shed 1 base, with 12 bases lying between them. Germline V gene data show CDR1 as SGDLS and CDR2 as YYNGEE. Here the CDR3 DNA reads TGTGCCAGCAGCTATGGAGACTCTTCCTACGAGCAGTACTTC. Protein: CASSYGDSSYEQYF.

The rearrangement uses TRBV6-6 and TRBJ2-7; TRBD1 aligns across 12 bases. Germline assignment: CDR1 MNHNY and CDR2 SVGAGI (reference sequence). After removal of 2 bases from V and 7 bases from J, the junction contained 6 bases not matched to a gene. The CDR3 spans 15 residues. CDR3 in DNA: TGTGCCAGCAGTTACCCGGGACAGGGGGCGCGGGAGCAGTACTTC. Its protein is CASSYPGQGAREQYF.

The chain joins TRBV25-1 to TRBJ1-5; tentative D call: TRBD1 (6 bases). In germline, CDR1 is MGHDK, CDR2 SYGVNS. This CDR3 is built from 15 residues. Trimming stripped 1 base from V and 5 bases from J, with 12 bases between. The DNA for the CDR3 is TGTGCCAGCAGTGAATGGGGGGCCGGAGATCAGCCCCAGCATTTT. As protein: CASSEWGAGDQPQHF.

This clonotype was detected only a few times. This chain links TRBV7-6 with TRBJ2-3; 7 nucleotides align to TRBD2. Germline loops: CDR1 SGHVS, CDR2 FNYEAQ. J lost 5 bases, V lost 3 bases, and 2 bases had no gene match. This CDR3 has 13 amino acids. CDR3 sequence: CASSLRGLDTQYF. The CDR3 nucleotides read TGTGCCAGCAGCTTGCGGGGGTTAGATACGCAGTATTTT.

The chain employs TRBV20-1 and TRBJ2-5; possibly TRBD1 or TRBD2 for D (6 bases each). The tail of the sequence fits TRBJ2-4 better, so the J call may be wrong. This CDR3 is 15 amino acids long. From germline, CDR1 is DFQATT and CDR2 SNEGSKA (reference sequence). The CDR3 sequence: CSVKEGGVGKNIQYF. The CDR3 region has the DNA TGCAGTGTCAAAGAGGGGGGCGTAGGCAAAAACATTCAGTACTTC.

The CDR3 loop reads CASSPGLAGRGGGELFF. The CDR3 nucleotides read TGTGCCAGCAGTCCGGGACTAGCGGGCCGTGGGGGCGGGGAGCTGTTTTTT. The genes are TRBV21-1 and TRBJ2-2; no DNA check was done on the table's D call, TRBD2. TRBV21-1 represents a pseudogene. This CDR3 spans 17 amino acids.

The V call is TRBV2, the J call TRBJ2-6; 8 bases fit TRBD1. The CDR3 has 15 residues. With 6 bases clipped from V and 3 bases from J, the junction kept 4 bases outside the gene matches. The germline gives CDR1 SNHLY, CDR2 FYNNEI. This chain's CDR3 is CASSQTGVGANVLTF. In nucleotides, the CDR3 is TGTGCCAGCAGCCAGACAGGGGTTGGGGCCAACGTCCTGACTTTC.